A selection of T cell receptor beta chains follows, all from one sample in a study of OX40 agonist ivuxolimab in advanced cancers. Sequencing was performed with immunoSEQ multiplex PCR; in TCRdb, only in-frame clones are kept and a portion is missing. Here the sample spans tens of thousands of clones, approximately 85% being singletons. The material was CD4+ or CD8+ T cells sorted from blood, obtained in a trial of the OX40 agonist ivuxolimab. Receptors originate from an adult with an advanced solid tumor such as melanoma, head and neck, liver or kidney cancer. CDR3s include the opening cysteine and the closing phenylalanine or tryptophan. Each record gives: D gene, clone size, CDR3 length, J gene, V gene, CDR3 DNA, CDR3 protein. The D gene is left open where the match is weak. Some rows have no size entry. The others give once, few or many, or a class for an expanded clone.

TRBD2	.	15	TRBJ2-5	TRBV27	TGTGCCAGCAGTTTGACGGGAGGGTGGCAAGAGACCCAGTACTTC	CASSLTGGWQETQYF
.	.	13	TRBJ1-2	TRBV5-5	TGTGCCAGCAGCTTCTCGACAAGTTATGGCTACACCTTC	CASSFSTSYGYTF
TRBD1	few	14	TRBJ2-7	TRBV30	TGTGCCTGGAGTAAGCGACAGGGGGTCCGCGAGCAGTACTTC	CAWSKRQGVREQYF
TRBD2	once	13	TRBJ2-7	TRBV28	TGTGCCAGCAGTTCGGGGACTAGCTACGAGCAGTACTTC	CASSSGTSYEQYF
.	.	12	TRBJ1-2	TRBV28	TGTGCCAGCAGTTTATCCGGTGCTGGCTACACCTTC	CASSLSGAGYTF
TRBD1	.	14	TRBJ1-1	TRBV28	TGTGCCAGCAGTTCGGGACAGGGGGACACTGAAGCTTTCTTT	CASSSGQGDTEAFF
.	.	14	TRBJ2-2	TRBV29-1	TGCAGCGTTACGTCGGGAGAACGAGCCGGGGAGCTGTTTTTT	CSVTSGERAGELFF
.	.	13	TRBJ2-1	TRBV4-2	TGTGCCAGCAGCCTGAGGCCTTACAATGAGCAGTTCTTC	CASSLRPYNEQFF
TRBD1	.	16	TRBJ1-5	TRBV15	TGTGCCACCAGCAGGCGAGGAGGGGGCTTAGGTCAGCCCCAGCATTTT	CATSRRGGGLGQPQHF
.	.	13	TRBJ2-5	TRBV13	TGTGCCAGCAGCTTAGTGGGAGTCGAGACCCAGTACTTC	CASSLVGVETQYF
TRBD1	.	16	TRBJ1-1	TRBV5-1	TGCGCCAGCAGCCAGCAGGGGGCGCCGATGAACACTGAAGCTTTCTTT	CASSQQGAPMNTEAFF
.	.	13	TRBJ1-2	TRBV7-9	TGTGCCAGCAGCTTCCGGGCGGCCGATGGCTACACCTTC	CASSFRAADGYTF
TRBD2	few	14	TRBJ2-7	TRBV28	TGTGCCAGCAGCACGGGAGGCTCTACCTACGAGCAGTACTTC	CASSTGGSTYEQYF
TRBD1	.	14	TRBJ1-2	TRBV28	TGTGCCAGCAGTTTAAACAGGGGCAGCTATGGCTACACCTTC	CASSLNRGSYGYTF
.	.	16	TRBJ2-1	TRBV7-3	TGTGCCAGCAGCCCCCGGGCGGGAAGGTCCTACAATGAGCAGTTCTTC	CASSPRAGRSYNEQFF
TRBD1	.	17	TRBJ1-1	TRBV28	TGTGCCAGCAGTTCACCGACAGGGGGCGTTTTCGACACTGAAGCTTTCTTT	CASSSPTGGVFDTEAFF
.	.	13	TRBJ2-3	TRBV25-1	TGTGCCAGCAGTGAATATGGGGCGGATACGCAGTATTTT	CASSEYGADTQYF
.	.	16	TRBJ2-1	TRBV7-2	TGTGCCAGCAGCTCTCCTGTTTGGGTCTCCTACAATGAGCAGTTCTTC	CASSSPVWVSYNEQFF
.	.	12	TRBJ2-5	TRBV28	TGTGCCAGCACCGACAGGTCTTGGGCCCAGTACTTC	CASTDRSWAQYF
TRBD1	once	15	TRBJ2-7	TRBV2	TGTGCCAGCAGTGAAGAGACAGGGGGCGACTACGAGCAGTACTTC	CASSEETGGDYEQYF
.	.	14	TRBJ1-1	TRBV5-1	TGCGCCAGCAGCTTGGGACAGGATGTCGCTGAAGCTTTCTTT	CASSLGQDVAEAFF
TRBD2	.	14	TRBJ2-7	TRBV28	TGTGCCACCTTAGGGACTAGCGGGAGGTACGAGCAGTACTTC	CATLGTSGRYEQYF
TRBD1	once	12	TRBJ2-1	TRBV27	TGTGCCAGCAGTTCCCTGGTAGGGGGCTGCTTCTTC	CASSSLVGGCFF
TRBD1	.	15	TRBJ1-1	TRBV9	TGTGCCAGCAGCGGAGGGACAGGGGGCCGCACTGAAGCTTTCTTT	CASSGGTGGRTEAFF
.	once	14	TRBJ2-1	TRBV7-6	TGTGCCAGCAGCTTAGGAGGGGACTACAATGAGCAGTTCTTC	CASSLGGDYNEQFF
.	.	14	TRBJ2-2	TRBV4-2	TGTGCCAGCAGCCAATCGGAGAACACCGGGGAGCTGTTTTTT	CASSQSENTGELFF
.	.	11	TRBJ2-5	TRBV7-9	TGTGCCAGCAGTTTATGGGAGACCCAGTACTTC	CASSLWETQYF
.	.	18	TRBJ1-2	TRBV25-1	TGTGCCAGCAGTGAATACGGCCGGGGGGAGGGTGCCCGATATGGCTACACCTTC	CASSEYGRGEGARYGYTF
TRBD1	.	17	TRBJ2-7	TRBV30	TGTGCCTGGAGAGCCCGACAGGGGGATCTTGCGTCGAACGAGCAGTACTTC	CAWRARQGDLASNEQYF
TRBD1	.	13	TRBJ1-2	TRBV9	TGTGCCAGCAGCGTTAAGGACAGGGATGGCTACACCTTC	CASSVKDRDGYTF
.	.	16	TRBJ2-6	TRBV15	TGTGCCACCAGCAGAGGCGGGAACGCTGGGGCCAACGTCCTGACTTTC	CATSRGGNAGANVLTF
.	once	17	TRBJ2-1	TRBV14	TGTGCCAGCAGCCGCCTAGGGGTAATAAGCTCCTACAATGAGCAGTTCTTC	CASSRLGVISSYNEQFF
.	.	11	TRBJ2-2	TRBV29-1	TGCAGCGTCGGATACACCGGGGAGCTGTTTTTT	CSVGYTGELFF